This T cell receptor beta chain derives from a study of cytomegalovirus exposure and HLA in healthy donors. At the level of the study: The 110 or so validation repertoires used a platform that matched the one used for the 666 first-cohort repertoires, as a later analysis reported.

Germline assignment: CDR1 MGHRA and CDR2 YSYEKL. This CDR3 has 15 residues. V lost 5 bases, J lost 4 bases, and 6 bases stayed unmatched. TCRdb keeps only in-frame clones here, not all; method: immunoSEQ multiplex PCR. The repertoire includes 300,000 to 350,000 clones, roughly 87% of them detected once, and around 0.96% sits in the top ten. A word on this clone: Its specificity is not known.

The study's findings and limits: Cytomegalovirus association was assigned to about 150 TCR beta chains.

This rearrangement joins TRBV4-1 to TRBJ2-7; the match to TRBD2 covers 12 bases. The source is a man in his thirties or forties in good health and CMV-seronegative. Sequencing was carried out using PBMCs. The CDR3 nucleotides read TGCGCCAGCAGCTCCCGACTAGCGGGGGAGTACGAGCAGTACTTC. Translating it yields CASSSRLAGEYEQYF.